The 28 T cell receptor beta chains below all came from one sample that was sequenced in a study of technical replicates of blood from several donors. The method was immunoSEQ multiplex PCR; TCRdb's version includes in-frame clones alone and lacks a portion of them. Seen here are approximately 87,000 clones, around 90% observed once, and the top ten hold 0.3% to 0.5%. Sample: T cells isolated from PBMCs. These receptors were obtained from a human donor in good health. Some clones in this sample may be carry-over from other donors' samples.

The table lists this clone with a count of one. The rearrangement links TRBV2 to TRBJ2-1, with 7 bases identical to TRBD1. CDR3 length: 14 amino acids. With V trimmed by 4 bases and J by 4 bases, 4 bases remained unmatched. The germline V gene encodes CDR1 SNHLY and CDR2 FYNNEI. The CDR3: CASSVQGVYNEQFF. The CDR3 nucleotides read TGTGCCAGCAGTGTCCAGGGGGTATACAATGAGCAGTTCTTC.

This clone came up a few times. The chain links TRBV18 to TRBJ2-1; 9 positions match TRBD2. The trim removed 1 base at V and 9 bases at J, leaving 10 bases unmatched. Germline V lookup: CDR1 KGHSH, CDR2 LQKENI. The CDR3 contains 16 residues. CDR3 region: CASSPRASSGAAEQFF. The CDR3, as DNA: TGTGCCAGCTCACCACGGGCATCTAGCGGGGCTGCTGAGCAGTTCTTC.

This chain uses TRBV30 with TRBJ2-7; TRBD1 aligns across 7 bases. CDR3 length equals 14 residues. V lost 3 bases, J lost 0 bases, and 5 bases stayed unmatched. CDR1 GTSNPN and CDR2 SVGIG come from the germline V gene (reference sequence). The CDR3 nucleotides are TGTGCCTGGAGCAAGGACAGGCGCTCCTACGAGCAGTACTTC. This encodes CAWSKDRRSYEQYF.

The rearrangement links TRBV4-2 to TRBJ2-1, with TRBD2 matching over 15 bases. Per the germline V gene, CDR1 is LGHNA and CDR2 is YNFKEQ. This CDR3 has 21 residues. The J segment lost 0 bases and the V segment lost 2 bases, leaving 11 bases of the junction unmatched. The CDR3 is CASSQPTGTSGRSYSYNEQFF. In DNA form, the CDR3 reads TGTGCCAGCAGCCAACCCACCGGGACTAGCGGGAGGAGCTACTCCTACAATGAGCAGTTCTTC.

V usage is TRBV30 and J usage is TRBJ1-3; D remains unclear. This CDR3 is built from 20 residues. V lost 0 bases and J 0 bases, leaving 24 bases between the germline ends. Germline values: CDR1 GTSNPN, CDR2 SVGIG (reference sequence). This CDR3 is CAWSVFRGAFLDSSGNTIYF. The CDR3 DNA reads as TGTGCCTGGAGTGTATTTCGGGGAGCTTTCCTAGATTCCTCTGGAAACACCATATATTTT.

This chain links TRBV5-4 with TRBJ2-3, with 12 bases that match TRBD2. The CDR3 totals 16 residues. With V trimmed by 4 bases and J by 6 bases, 9 bases remained unmatched. Germline lookup yields CDR1 SGHNT and CDR2 YYREEE (reference sequence). This chain's CDR3 is CASSQGLAGLPDTQYF. For the CDR3, the DNA is TGTGCCAGCAGCCAAGGACTAGCGGGATTGCCTGATACGCAGTATTTT. Looking up the rest from reference TRBV5-4 and TRBJ2-3 gives the full variable domain: ETGVTQSPTHLIKTRGQQVTLRCSSQSGHNTVSWYQQALGQGPQFIFQYYREEENGRGNFPPRFSGLQFPNYSSELNVNALELDDSALYLCASSQGLAGLPDTQYFGPGTRLTVL.

The rearrangement links TRBV19 to TRBJ1-2, with D unclear. The CDR3 covers 13 residues. The germline V gene has CDR1 LNHDA and CDR2 SQIVND (reference sequence). Trimming shortened V by 6 bases and J by 0 bases, and 8 bases separated the two germline ends. The CDR3 region has the DNA TGTGCCAGTAGCAAAATAGCTAACTATGGCTACACCTTC. Protein product: CASSKIANYGYTF.

The rearrangement links TRBV10-3 to TRBJ2-1; D is ambiguous. Deletions cut 4 bases from V and 5 bases from J, with 9 bases between. The CDR3 spans 13 residues. Germline values: CDR1 ENHRY, CDR2 SYGVKD. The CDR3 nucleotides read TGTGCCATCAGTGCCTATAGTGACAATGAGCAGTTCTTC. Its protein is CAISAYSDNEQFF.

V usage is TRBV5-1 and J usage is TRBJ2-1, with a tentative D call TRBD1 (5 bases). The V end was cut by 4 bases, the J end by 0 bases, with 11 bases between. The germline gives CDR1 SGHRS, CDR2 YFSETQ. The length of the CDR3 is 15 residues. The CDR3 region is CASSLQGSSYNEQFF. Here the CDR3 DNA reads TGCGCCAGCAGCCTCCAGGGCAGCTCCTACAATGAGCAGTTCTTC. Variable domain in full (rest from reference TRBV5-1 and TRBJ2-1): KAGVTQTPRYLIKTRGQQVTLSCSPISGHRSVSWYQQTPGQGLQFLFEYFSETQRNKGNFPGRFSGRQFSNSRSEMNVSTLELGDSALYLCASSLQGSSYNEQFFGPGTRLTVL.

This sequence joins TRBV28 and TRBJ2-3; D might be TRBD2 (5 bases). Trimming stripped 4 bases from V and 3 bases from J, with 11 bases between. Germline V gives CDR1 MDHEN, CDR2 SYDVKM. CDR3 length: 14 amino acids. CDR3 sequence: CASSSIRRTDTQYF. CDR3 nucleotide sequence: TGTGCCAGCAGTTCCATCCGGAGGACAGATACGCAGTATTTT.

The chain combines TRBV10-3 with TRBJ2-2; perhaps TRBD2 as D (6 bases). V dropped 5 bases and J dropped 7 bases, with 14 bases sitting between them. Germline V lookup: CDR1 ENHRY, CDR2 SYGVKD. The CDR3 runs to 14 residues. CDR3 sequence reads: CAISNAGGSGELFF. The CDR3 DNA follows: TGTGCCATCAGTAACGCCGGGGGTAGCGGGGAGCTGTTTTTT.

The rearrangement uses TRBV4-2 and TRBJ1-1, with 7 bases lining up with TRBD1. CDR1 is LGHNA, CDR2 YNFKEQ, per germline. V lost 3 bases to trimming and J lost 5 bases; unmatched junction nucleotides: 6. The CDR3 runs to 14 residues. CDR3 sequence: CASSQQTGSTEAFF. CDR3 sequence (DNA): TGTGCCAGCAGCCAGCAGACAGGGTCGACTGAAGCTTTCTTT.

The rearrangement uses TRBV6-5 and TRBJ2-7; D is possibly TRBD2 (6 bases). This CDR3 spans 11 amino acids. The V end was cut by 4 bases, the J end by 5 bases, with 6 bases between. CDR1 is MNHEY, CDR2 SVGAGI, per germline. CDR3 residues: CASSWGDEQYF. CDR3 nucleotides: TGTGCCAGCAGTTGGGGGGACGAGCAGTACTTC.

The chain recombines TRBV28 with TRBJ2-5; 7 bases match TRBD1. This CDR3 spans 14 amino acids. V was pared by 6 bases and J by 4 bases, with 8 bases of the junction left unmatched. The germline V gene has CDR1 MDHEN and CDR2 SYDVKM. The CDR3 protein is CASRLTGIRETQYF. In DNA form, the CDR3 reads TGTGCCAGCAGATTGACAGGGATTCGAGAGACCCAGTACTTC.

The V call is TRBV6-6, the J call TRBJ1-5; D is uncertain. V lost 0 bases, J lost 4 bases, and 10 bases lay in between. CDR1 is MNHNY and CDR2 is SVGAGI in the germline V gene (reference sequence). CDR3 length: 15 amino acids. The CDR3 here is CASSYSNSQNQPQHF. Written as DNA, the CDR3 is TGTGCCAGCAGTTACTCGAACAGTCAAAATCAGCCCCAGCATTTT.

V usage is TRBV29-1 and J usage is TRBJ2-5; D is unresolved. CDR1 is SQVTM and CDR2 is ANQGSEA in the germline V gene. The CDR3 runs 12 residues. V dropped 2 bases and J dropped 4 bases, with 8 bases sitting between them. The CDR3 nucleotides are TGCAGCGTTGAACAGGTTCCAGAGACCCAGTACTTC. This translates into CSVEQVPETQYF.

The chain is built from TRBV7-8 and TRBJ1-5; no clear D. Between the trimmed V and J ends, which lost 5 bases and 6 bases, there was a span of 8 bases. The germline V gene encodes CDR1 SGHVS and CDR2 FQNEAQ. This CDR3 is built from 12 residues. The CDR3 DNA reads as TGTGCCAGCAGCGGGGAGGTTCAGCCCCAGCATTTT. Its translation is CASSGEVQPQHF.

The rearrangement links TRBV30 to TRBJ2-1, with a weak D call TRBD1 (5 bases). Germline V lookup: CDR1 GTSNPN, CDR2 SVGIG (reference sequence). V lost 1 base to trimming and J lost 6 bases, with 7 bases between them. The CDR3 sequence is 12 residues long. For the CDR3, the DNA is TGTGCCTGGAGTGACAGGTGCAATGAGCAGTTCTTC. This sequence encodes CAWSDRCNEQFF. Looking up the rest from reference TRBV30 and TRBJ2-1 gives the full variable domain: SQTIHQWPATLVQPVGSPLSLECTVEGTSNPNLYWYRQAAGRGLQLLFYSVGIGQISSEVPQNLSASRPQDRQFILSSKKLLLSDSGFYLCAWSDRCNEQFFGPGTRLTVL.

The V gene is TRBV7-3, the J gene TRBJ2-1, with 9 bases that match TRBD1. Germline CDR1 SGHTA, CDR2 FQGTGA. The CDR3 spans 15 residues. V shed 5 bases and J 5 bases; nucleotides not matched to a gene: 7. CDR3 in DNA: TGTGCCAGCAGCCCTACAGGGGGCGACCACAATGAGCAGTTCTTC. Its protein product is CASSPTGGDHNEQFF.

V is TRBV29-1 and J is TRBJ1-5; tentative D call: TRBD1 (5 bases). Germline assignment: CDR1 SQVTM and CDR2 ANQGSEA. Trimming stripped 6 bases from V and 2 bases from J, with 17 bases between. The CDR3 loop spans 15 amino acids. The CDR3 nucleotides are TGCAGCGTCCCCGTGGGGCCTGGAGGCAATCAGCCCCAGCATTTT. Its protein product is CSVPVGPGGNQPQHF.

The chain has TRBV19 and TRBJ2-7, with D possibly being TRBD1 (5 bases). The CDR3 runs to 16 residues. Germline-derived CDR1 and CDR2 are LNHDA and SQIVND (reference sequence). V lost 1 base to trimming and J lost 3 bases, with 16 bases between them. CDR3: CASSIASTATFYEQYF. CDR3 DNA sequence: TGTGCCAGTAGTATAGCCTCGACAGCCACATTCTACGAGCAGTACTTC. Supplemented by reference TRBV19 and TRBJ2-7, the full variable domain reads DGGITQSPKYLFRKEGQNVTLSCEQNLNHDAMYWYRQDPGQGLRLIYYSQIVNDFQKGDIAEGYSVSREKKESFPLTVTSAQKNPTAFYLCASSIASTATFYEQYFGPGTRLTVT.

The V gene is TRBV18, the J gene TRBJ1-1; a possible D gene is TRBD1 (5 bases). V was shortened by 3 bases and J by 8 bases, with 10 bases between the two germline ends. The CDR3 length is 12 residues. Germline CDR1 KGHSH, CDR2 LQKENI. The CDR3 here is CASSPGQGEAFF. The CDR3 nucleotides read TGTGCCAGCTCACCCGGACAAGGCGAAGCTTTCTTT.

The rearrangement uses TRBV11-3 and TRBJ2-1; no clear D gene. The CDR3 is 15 amino acids. The V gene's germline CDR1 is SGHNT and CDR2 YENEEA. V lost 2 bases to trimming and J lost 0 bases, with 8 bases between them. This CDR3 reads CASSLLSLSYNEQFF. In nucleotides, the CDR3 is TGTGCCAGCAGCTTATTATCTCTCTCCTACAATGAGCAGTTCTTC.

The chain is built from TRBV6-5 and TRBJ1-6; D possibly corresponds to TRBD1 (6 bases). The CDR3 spans 14 residues. In germline, CDR1 is MNHEY, CDR2 SVGAGI. Between the trimmed V and J ends, which lost 0 bases and 6 bases, there was a span of 6 bases. The CDR3 nucleotides read TGTGCCAGCAGTTACTCCAGGGGTAATTCACCCCTCCACTTT. It is translated as CASSYSRGNSPLHF.

This sequence joins TRBV4-3 and TRBJ1-4; 9 positions agree with TRBD1. J gave up 7 bases and V 6 bases, and 6 bases lay outside the gene matches. The length of the CDR3 is 14 residues. CDR1 LGHNA and CDR2 YSLEER come from the germline V gene. The CDR3 reads CASRRGQGIEKLFF. The CDR3 DNA sequence: TGCGCCAGCAGACGAGGACAGGGGATTGAAAAACTGTTTTTT.

This clone was found once. The J gene is TRBJ2-7, the V gene TRBV19, with a tentative D call TRBD1 (6 bases). The germline CDR1 and CDR2 sequences are LNHDA and SQIVND (reference sequence). This CDR3 is built from 14 residues. Deletions cut 5 bases from V and 0 bases from J, with 11 bases between. The DNA of the CDR3 is TGTGCCAGTAGTTCTTCCAGGGGCTCCTACGAGCAGTACTTC. This sequence encodes CASSSSRGSYEQYF. Complete variable domain (other parts from reference TRBV19 and TRBJ2-7): DGGITQSPKYLFRKEGQNVTLSCEQNLNHDAMYWYRQDPGQGLRLIYYSQIVNDFQKGDIAEGYSVSREKKESFPLTVTSAQKNPTAFYLCASSSSRGSYEQYFGPGTRLTVT.

The V call is TRBV7-2, the J call TRBJ2-7, with TRBD2 matching 9 bases. Per germline, CDR1 SGHTA and CDR2 FQGNSA. The ends lost 2 bases at V and 4 bases at J; junction bases unmatched: 12. The CDR3 contains 17 residues. Here the CDR3 reads CASSLRNSGGALYEQYF. The CDR3 DNA sequence: TGTGCCAGCAGCTTACGCAATAGCGGGGGTGCCCTATACGAGCAGTACTTC.

This chain joins TRBV19 and TRBJ1-1; D is uncertain. The CDR3 has 14 residues. Germline values: CDR1 LNHDA, CDR2 SQIVND (reference sequence). V shed 1 base and J shed 8 bases, with 14 bases lying between them. CDR3 residues: CASSIAALEQEAFF. In DNA form, the CDR3 reads TGTGCCAGTAGTATAGCTGCGTTGGAGCAAGAAGCTTTCTTT.